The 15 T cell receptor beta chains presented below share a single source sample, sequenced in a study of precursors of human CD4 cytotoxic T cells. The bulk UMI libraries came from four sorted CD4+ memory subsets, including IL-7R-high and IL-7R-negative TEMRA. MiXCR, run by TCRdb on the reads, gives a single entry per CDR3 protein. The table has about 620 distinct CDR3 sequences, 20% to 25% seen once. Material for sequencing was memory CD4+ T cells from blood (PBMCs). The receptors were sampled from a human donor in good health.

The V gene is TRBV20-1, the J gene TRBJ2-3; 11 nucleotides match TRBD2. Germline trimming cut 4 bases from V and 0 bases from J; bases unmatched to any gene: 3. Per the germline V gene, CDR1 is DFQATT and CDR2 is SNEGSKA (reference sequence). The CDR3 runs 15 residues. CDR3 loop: CSAISGRGSTDTQYF. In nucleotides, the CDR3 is TGCAGTGCTATTAGCGGGAGGGGCAGCACAGATACGCAGTATTTT.

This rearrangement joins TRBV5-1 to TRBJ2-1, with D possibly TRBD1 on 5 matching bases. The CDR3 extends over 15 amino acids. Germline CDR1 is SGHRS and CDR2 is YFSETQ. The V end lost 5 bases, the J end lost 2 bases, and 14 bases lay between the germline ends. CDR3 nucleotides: TGCGCCAGCAGTACTGAGCTGGGGCCCTACAATGAGCAGTTCTTC. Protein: CASSTELGPYNEQFF.

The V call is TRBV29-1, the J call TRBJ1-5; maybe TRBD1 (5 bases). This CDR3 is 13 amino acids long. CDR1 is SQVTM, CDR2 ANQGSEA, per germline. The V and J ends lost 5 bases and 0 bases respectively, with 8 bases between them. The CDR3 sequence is CSVRTNSNQPQHF. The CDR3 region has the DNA TGCAGCGTTCGGACAAATAGCAATCAGCCCCAGCATTTT. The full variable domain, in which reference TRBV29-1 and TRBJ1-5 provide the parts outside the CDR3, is SAVISQKPSRDICQRGTSLTIQCQVDSQVTMMFWYRQQPGQSLTLIATANQGSEATYESGFVIDKFPISRPNLTFSTLTVSNMSPEDSSIYLCSVRTNSNQPQHFGDGTRLSIL.

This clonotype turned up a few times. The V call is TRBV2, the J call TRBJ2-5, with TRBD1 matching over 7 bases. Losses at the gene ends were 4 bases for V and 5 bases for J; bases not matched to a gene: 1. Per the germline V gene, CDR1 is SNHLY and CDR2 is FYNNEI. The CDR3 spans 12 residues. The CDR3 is CASSARGETQYF. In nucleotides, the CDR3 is TGTGCCAGCAGTGCCAGGGGGGAGACCCAGTACTTC.

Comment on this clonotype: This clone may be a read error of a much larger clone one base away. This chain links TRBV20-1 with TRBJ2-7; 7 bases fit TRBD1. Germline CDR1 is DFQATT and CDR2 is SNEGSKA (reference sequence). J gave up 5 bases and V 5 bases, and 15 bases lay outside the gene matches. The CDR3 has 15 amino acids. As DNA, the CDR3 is TGCAGTGCTCTCTCCCTGGGGACAGTGTCTGACGAGCAGTACTTC. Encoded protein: CSALSLGTVSDEQYF.

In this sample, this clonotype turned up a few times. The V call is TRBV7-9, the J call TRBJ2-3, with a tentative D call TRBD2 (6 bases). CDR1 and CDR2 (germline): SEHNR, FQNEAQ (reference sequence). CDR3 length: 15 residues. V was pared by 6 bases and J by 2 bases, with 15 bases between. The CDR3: CASRPTRSDTDTQYF. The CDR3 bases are TGTGCCAGCAGGCCGACTAGGTCGGACACAGATACGCAGTATTTT.

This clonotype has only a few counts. Written as DNA, the CDR3 is TGTGCCAGCAGCCAAGTCCAAGCCCACGACAATGAGCAGTTCTTC. This sequence encodes CASSQVQAHDNEQFF. The chain uses TRBV4-2 and TRBJ2-1; no clear D gene. The CDR3 sequence is 15 residues long. With 1 base removed from V and 5 bases from J, the gap between germline ends came to 12 bases. Germline-derived CDR1 and CDR2 are LGHNA and YNFKEQ.

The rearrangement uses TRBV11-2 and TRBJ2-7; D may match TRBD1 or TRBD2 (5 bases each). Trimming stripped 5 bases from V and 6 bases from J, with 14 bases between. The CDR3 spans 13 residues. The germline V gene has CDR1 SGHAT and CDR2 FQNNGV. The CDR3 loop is CASSPVWGSEQYF. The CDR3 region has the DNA TGTGCCAGCAGCCCCGTGTGGGGGAGCGAGCAGTACTTC.

The CDR3 DNA follows: TGTGCCAGTAGTCTCTGGACCCTTTACAATGAGCAGTTCTTC. Translation: CASSLWTLYNEQFF. The V gene is TRBV19, the J gene TRBJ2-1; D call uncertain. From germline, CDR1 is LNHDA and CDR2 SQIVND (reference sequence). V was pared by 5 bases and J by 4 bases, with 12 bases between. This CDR3 is 14 amino acids long. The full variable domain, in which reference TRBV19 and TRBJ2-1 provide the parts outside the CDR3, is DGGITQSPKYLFRKEGQNVTLSCEQNLNHDAMYWYRQDPGQGLRLIYYSQIVNDFQKGDIAEGYSVSREKKESFPLTVTSAQKNPTAFYLCASSLWTLYNEQFFGPGTRLTVL.

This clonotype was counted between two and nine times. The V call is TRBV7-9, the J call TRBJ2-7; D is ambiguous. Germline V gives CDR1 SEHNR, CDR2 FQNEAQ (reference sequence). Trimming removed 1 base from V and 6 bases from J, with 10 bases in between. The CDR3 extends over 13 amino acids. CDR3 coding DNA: TGTGCCAGCAGCTTAGAGAGGCCGAGCGAGCAGTACTTC. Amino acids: CASSLERPSEQYF.

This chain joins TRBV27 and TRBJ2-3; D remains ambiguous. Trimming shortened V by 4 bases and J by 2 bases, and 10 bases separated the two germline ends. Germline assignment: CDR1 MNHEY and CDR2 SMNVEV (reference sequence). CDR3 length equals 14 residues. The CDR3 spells CASSSATFTDTQYF. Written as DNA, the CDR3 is TGTGCCAGCAGTTCGGCCACGTTCACAGATACGCAGTATTTT.

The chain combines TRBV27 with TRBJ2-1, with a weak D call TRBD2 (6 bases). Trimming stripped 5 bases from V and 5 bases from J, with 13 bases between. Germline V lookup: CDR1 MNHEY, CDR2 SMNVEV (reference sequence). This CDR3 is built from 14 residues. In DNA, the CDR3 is TGTGCCAGCAGTCGGTCGCTAGCGAACAATGAGCAGTTCTTC. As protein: CASSRSLANNEQFF.

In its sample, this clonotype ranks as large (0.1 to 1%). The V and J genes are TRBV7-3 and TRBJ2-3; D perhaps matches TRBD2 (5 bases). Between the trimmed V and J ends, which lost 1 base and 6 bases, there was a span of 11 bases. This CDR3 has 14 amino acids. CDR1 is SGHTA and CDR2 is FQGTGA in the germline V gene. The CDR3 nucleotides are TGTGCCAGCAGCTTAAGTGGGAGTAGGGATACGCAGTATTTT. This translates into CASSLSGSRDTQYF.

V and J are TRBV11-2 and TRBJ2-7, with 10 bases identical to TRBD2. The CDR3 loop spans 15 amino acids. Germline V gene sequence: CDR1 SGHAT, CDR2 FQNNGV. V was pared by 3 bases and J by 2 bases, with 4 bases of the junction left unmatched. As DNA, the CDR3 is TGTGCCAGCAGCTTGAGCGGGACTAGCGCCTACGAGCAGTACTTC. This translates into CASSLSGTSAYEQYF.

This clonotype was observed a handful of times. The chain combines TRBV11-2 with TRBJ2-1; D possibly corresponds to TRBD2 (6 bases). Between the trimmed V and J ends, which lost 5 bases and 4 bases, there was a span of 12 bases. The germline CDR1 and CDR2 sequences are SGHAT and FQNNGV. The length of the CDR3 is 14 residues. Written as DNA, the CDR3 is TGTGCCAGCAGCCTTGCCGGGGGTTACAATGAGCAGTTCTTC. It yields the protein CASSLAGGYNEQFF. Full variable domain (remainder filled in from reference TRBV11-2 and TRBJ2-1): EAGVAQSPRYKIIEKRQSVAFWCNPISGHATLYWYQQILGQGPKLLIQFQNNGVVDDSQLPKDRFSAERLKGVDSTLKIQPAKLEDSAVYLCASSLAGGYNEQFFGPGTRLTVL.